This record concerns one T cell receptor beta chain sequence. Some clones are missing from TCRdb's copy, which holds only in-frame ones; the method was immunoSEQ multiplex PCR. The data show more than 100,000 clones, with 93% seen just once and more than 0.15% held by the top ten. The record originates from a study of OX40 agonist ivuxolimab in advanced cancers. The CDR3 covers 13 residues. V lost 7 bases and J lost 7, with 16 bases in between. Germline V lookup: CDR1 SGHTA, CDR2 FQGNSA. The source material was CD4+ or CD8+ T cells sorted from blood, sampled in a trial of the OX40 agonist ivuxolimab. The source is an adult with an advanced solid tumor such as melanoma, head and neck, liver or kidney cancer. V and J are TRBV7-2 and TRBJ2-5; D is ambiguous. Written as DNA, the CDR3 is TGTGCCAGCACCCAAACCCATCCTGGGACCCAGTACTTC. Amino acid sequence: CASTQTHPGTQYF.